The clone carrying this T cell receptor (beta chain) was detected only a few times. Assay: immunoSEQ multiplex PCR; the TCRdb copy retains only in-frame clones and omits some. The data hold around 28,000 clones, with roughly 86% observed a single time. The data belong to a study of PD-1 blockade in classical Hodgkin lymphoma. This CDR3 is built from 14 residues. Trimming stripped 0 bases from V and 3 bases from J, with 7 bases between. In germline, CDR1 is SGDLS, CDR2 YYNGEE. Noted time point: cycle 4 day 1 (C4D1), after 6 weeks of nivolumab. Following autologous stem cell transplantation, relapse occurred in every patient, and exposure to brentuximab vedotin varied. Thawed PBMCs yielded CD4+ T cells through magnetic negative selection.

This receptor was taken from a human donor with classical Hodgkin lymphoma. The sample consisted of CD4+ T cells from blood, taken before the fourth cycle of nivolumab. The V and J genes are TRBV9 and TRBJ1-5; no clear D gene. CDR3 residues: CASSVDDTNQPQHF. The CDR3 region has the DNA TGTGCCAGCAGCGTAGATGATACCAATCAGCCCCAGCATTTT.